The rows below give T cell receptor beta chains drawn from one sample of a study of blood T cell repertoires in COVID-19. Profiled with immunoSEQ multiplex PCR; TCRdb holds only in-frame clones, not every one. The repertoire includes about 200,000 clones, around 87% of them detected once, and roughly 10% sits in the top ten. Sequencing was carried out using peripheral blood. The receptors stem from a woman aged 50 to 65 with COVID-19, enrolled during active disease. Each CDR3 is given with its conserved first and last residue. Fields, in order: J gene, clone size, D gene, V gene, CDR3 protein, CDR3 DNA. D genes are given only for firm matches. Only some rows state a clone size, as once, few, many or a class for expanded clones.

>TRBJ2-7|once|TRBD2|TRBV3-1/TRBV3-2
CASSEGGLAAYEQYF
TGTGCCAGCAGCGAAGGGGGACTAGCCGCCTACGAGCAGTACTTC
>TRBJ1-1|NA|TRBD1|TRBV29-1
CSVWTGVSEAFF
TGCAGCGTATGGACAGGAGTTTCTGAAGCTTTCTTT
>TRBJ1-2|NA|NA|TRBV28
CASRNGQLYGYTF
TGTGCCAGCAGGAACGGACAGCTTTATGGCTACACCTTC
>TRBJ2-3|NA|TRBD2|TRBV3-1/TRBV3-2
CASSQTSGFTDTQYF
TGTGCCAGCAGCCAGACTAGCGGTTTTACAGATACGCAGTATTTT
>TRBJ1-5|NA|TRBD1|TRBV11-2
CASSSTDRESNQPQHF
TGTGCCAGCAGCTCCACCGACAGGGAGAGCAATCAGCCCCAGCATTTT
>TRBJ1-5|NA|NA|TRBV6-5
CASSRRRGNQPQHF
TGTGCCAGCTCACGCCGGAGGGGCAATCAGCCCCAGCATTTT
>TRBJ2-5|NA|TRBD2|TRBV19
CASSIGSPGGPRETQYF
TGTGCCAGTAGTATAGGTTCCCCGGGGGGGCCTCGGGAGACCCAGTACTTC
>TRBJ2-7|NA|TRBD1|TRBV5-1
CASSPGTGAHEQYF
TGCGCCAGCAGCCCCGGGACAGGGGCCCACGAGCAGTACTTC
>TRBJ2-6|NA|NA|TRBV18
CASSPQSSGANVPTF
TGTGCCAGCTCCCCACAGTCCTCTGGGGCCAACGTCCCGACTTTC
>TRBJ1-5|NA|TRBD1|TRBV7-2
CASSPSPFRGQSNQPQHF
TGTGCCAGCAGCCCGAGTCCATTCAGGGGGCAGAGCAATCAGCCCCAGCATTTT
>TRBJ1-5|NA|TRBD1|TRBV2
CATRGTGTSNQPQHF
TGTGCCACCAGGGGGACAGGAACCAGCAATCAGCCCCAGCATTTT
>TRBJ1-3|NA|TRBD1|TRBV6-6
CASNNRGSGNTIYF
TGTGCCAGCAATAACAGGGGATCTGGAAACACCATATATTTT
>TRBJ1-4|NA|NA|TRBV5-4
CASSSDSLMEKLFF
TGTGCCAGCAGCTCCGACAGCTTAATGGAAAAACTGTTTTTT
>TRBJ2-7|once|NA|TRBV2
CASSALVDYEQYF
TGTGCCAGCAGTGCCCTAGTAGATTACGAGCAGTACTTC
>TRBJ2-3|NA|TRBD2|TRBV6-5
CASSYSSGGTDTQYF
TGTGCCAGCAGTTACTCGAGCGGGGGCACAGATACGCAGTATTTT
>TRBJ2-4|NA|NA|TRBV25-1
CASTGVAKNIQYF
TGTGCCAGCACAGGGGTAGCCAAAAACATTCAGTACTTC
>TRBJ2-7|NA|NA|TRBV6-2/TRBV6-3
CASSYLADRLSYEQYF
TGTGCCAGCAGTTACCTTGCCGACAGGCTGTCCTACGAGCAGTACTTC
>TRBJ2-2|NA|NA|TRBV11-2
CASSIHSGSPTGELFF
TGTGCCAGCAGCATACACTCCGGGTCCCCCACCGGGGAGCTGTTTTTT
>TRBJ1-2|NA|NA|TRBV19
CASSLASQNYGYTF
TGTGCCAGTAGTCTCGCTTCTCAGAACTATGGCTACACCTTC
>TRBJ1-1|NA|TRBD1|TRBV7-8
CASSLRQGRGNTEAFF
TGTGCCAGCAGCTTAAGACAGGGCCGTGGGAACACTGAAGCTTTCTTT
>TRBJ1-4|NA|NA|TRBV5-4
CASSLRQRNEKLFF
TGTGCCAGCAGCTTGAGACAGAGAAATGAAAAACTGTTTTTT
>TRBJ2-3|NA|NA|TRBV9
CASSVEGRETDTQYF
TGTGCCAGCAGCGTAGAGGGCAGGGAAACAGATACGCAGTATTTT
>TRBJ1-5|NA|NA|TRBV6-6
CASAGAGGNQPQHF
TGTGCCAGCGCCGGGGCGGGGGGCAATCAGCCCCAGCATTTT
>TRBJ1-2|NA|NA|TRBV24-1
CATSDSRGPYGYTF
TGTGCCACCAGTGATTCCAGGGGCCCCTATGGCTACACCTTC
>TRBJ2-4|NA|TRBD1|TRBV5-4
CASNVQGAKNIQYF
TGTGCCAGCAACGTACAGGGGGCGAAAAACATTCAGTACTTC
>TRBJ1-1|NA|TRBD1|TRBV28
CASSSSRGKAFF
TGTGCCAGCAGTTCTTCCAGGGGGAAAGCTTTCTTT
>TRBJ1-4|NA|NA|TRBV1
CTSSLKGQGLSNEKLFF
TGCACCAGCAGCCTAAAGGGACAGGGGTTGTCTAATGAAAAACTGTTTTTT
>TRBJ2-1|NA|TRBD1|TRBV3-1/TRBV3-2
CASTSGGNEQFF
TGTGCCAGCACCTCAGGGGGCAATGAGCAGTTCTTC
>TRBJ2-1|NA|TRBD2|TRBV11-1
CASSLAGGMNEQFF
TGTGCCAGCAGCCTAGCGGGGGGTATGAATGAGCAGTTCTTC
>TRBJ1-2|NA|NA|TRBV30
CAWNRGNYGYTF
TGTGCCTGGAACCGCGGTAACTATGGCTACACCTTC